This T cell receptor (beta chain) was recovered during a study of OX40 agonist ivuxolimab in advanced cancers. Looking at the study overall: One patient with hepatocellular carcinoma and two with cutaneous melanoma, three in all, had partial responses.

Clones were sequenced by immunoSEQ multiplex PCR, and TCRdb holds only the in-frame ones, with some missing. The sample has under 140,000 clones, about 92% seen once. As concerns this clone: Its antigen is unknown.

Broader study findings: Normalized T-cell clonal expansion was also low in some nonresponders. The CD4+ and CD8+ T cells in the blood had expanded clonally by week 6 at 0.1 to 3.0 mg/kg.

Sampling of blood occurred at baseline, cycle 4 day 1, and cycle 7 day 1. Sample: CD4+ or CD8+ T cells sorted from blood, taken in a trial of the OX40 agonist ivuxolimab. The sequence derives from an adult with an advanced solid tumor such as melanoma, head and neck, liver or kidney cancer.

CDR3 bases: TGTGCCAGCAGCACCTACAATGAGCAGTTCTTC. It is translated as CASSTYNEQFF. V usage is TRBV7-2 and J usage is TRBJ2-1, with unresolved D. The V end lost 5 bases, the J end lost 2 bases, and 1 base lay between the germline ends. The germline V gene encodes CDR1 SGHTA and CDR2 FQGNSA. The CDR3 runs to 11 residues. Full variable domain (rest looked up from reference TRBV7-2 and TRBJ2-1): GAGVSQSPSNKVTEKGKDVELRCDPISGHTALYWYRQSLGQGLEFLIYFQGNSAPDKSGLPSDRFSAERTGGSVSTLTIQRTQQEDSAVYLCASSTYNEQFFGPGTRLTVL.